This TCR beta chain was retrieved from a study of identical twins. Whole-study results and caveats: Twin sharing of out-of-frame TCR alpha was underestimated by models in monozygotic pairs. Out-of-frame alpha sequences common to twins exhibited an excess of low generation probability.

Template switching added a universal primer binding site, and final cDNA carried unique molecular identifiers. MiXCR, applied by TCRdb to the 5' RACE reads, yields one record per CDR3 protein. The sample has approximately 1.8 million distinct CDR3 sequences, 32% seen once. There are a few counts of this clonotype. The antigen is undetermined. This clonotype was sampled from a newborn girl in good health. The material sequenced was cord blood.

For the CDR3, the DNA is TGTGCCAGCAGCCAAGAAATAGGGGCCCGAGAGACCCAGTACTTC. It specifies CASSQEIGARETQYF. The chain recombines TRBV4-2 with TRBJ2-5; TRBD1 might be the D (5 bases). CDR3 length: 15 amino acids. The V end was cut by 0 bases, the J end by 4 bases, with 12 bases between. The germline V gene has CDR1 LGHNA and CDR2 YNFKEQ.